This T cell receptor (beta chain) was documented in a study of patients and donors after allogeneic stem cell transplantation. This clonotype was picked up many times. Via MiXCR, TCRdb re-called the RT-PCR reads, giving one row per CDR3 protein. The data hold about 160,000 distinct CDR3 sequences, with approximately 35% observed a single time. The CDR3 has 15 amino acids. With 3 bases clipped from V and 4 bases from J, the junction kept 7 bases outside the gene matches. This clonotype was obtained from a human donor who was either an allogeneic HSCT recipient or a stem cell or donor lymphocyte infusion donor (not recorded which). It is not recorded whose cells these are; they may come from a transplant donor. This rearrangement joins TRBV12-3 or TRBV12-4 to TRBJ1-1; 8 bases align to TRBD1. The sample was blood, either unsorted or a sorted T cell fraction (not recorded which). The CDR3 is CASSFRQGAGTEAFF. The CDR3 nucleotides read TGTGCCAGCAGTTTCCGTCAGGGGGCGGGCACTGAAGCTTTCTTT.